Each of the 6 T cell receptor beta chains below was sequenced from the same sample in a study of Graves' ophthalmopathy and Graves' hyperthyroidism. Amplified TCR beta CDR3 regions were obtained using RNA transcripts as template. HTBI primers served in a first-round RT-PCR, which a second-round multiplex PCR followed. TCRdb ran MiXCR on the multiplex PCR reads and lists one entry per CDR3 protein. The table lists some 160,000 distinct CDR3 sequences, roughly 36% of them singletons. Sequenced material: peripheral blood. The receptors derive from a man younger than 40 with Graves' ophthalmopathy.

The chain uses TRBV12-3 or TRBV12-4 and TRBJ2-5, with D unresolved. The CDR3 is 14 amino acids. The V gene lost 5 bases and the J gene lost 7 bases, with 17 bases spanning the gap. The chain's CDR3 is CASSPRSGTRTQYF. CDR3 DNA: TGTGCCAGCAGTCCACGGTCGGGCACAAGGACCCAGTACTTC.

The rearrangement joins TRBV6-5 to TRBJ2-7, with D maybe TRBD2 (6 bases). The CDR3 extends over 14 amino acids. The germline V gene encodes CDR1 MNHEY and CDR2 SVGAGI. The ends were cut back, 2 bases at V and 6 bases at J, with 14 bases in the middle. DNA of the CDR3: TGTGCCAGCAGTTACGCCTCGGACTATTTCGAGCAGTACTTC. Amino acid sequence: CASSYASDYFEQYF.

This clonotype has at least ten counts. This chain connects TRBV7-2 to TRBJ2-7; the D is unclear. The germline gives CDR1 SGHTA, CDR2 FQGNSA. Trimming cost V 1 base and J 4 bases, with 5 bases left between them. The CDR3 has 12 residues. The CDR3 loop is CASSLVRYEQYF. CDR3 DNA sequence: TGTGCCAGCAGCTTAGTTCGGTACGAGCAGTACTTC.

This clonotype was observed once. This chain joins TRBV24-1 and TRBJ2-5; 7 nucleotides match TRBD1. This CDR3 is built from 13 residues. Germline-derived CDR1 and CDR2 are KGHDR and SFDVKD. V was clipped by 9 bases and J by 2 bases; unmatched bases: 5. CDR3 residues: CATVRDRQETQYF. The CDR3 DNA is TGTGCCACCGTCCGGGACAGACAAGAGACCCAGTACTTC.

This clonotype was detected many times. The V call is TRBV28, the J call TRBJ2-2; D is unresolved. The CDR3 covers 15 residues. Germline V gene lookup returns CDR1 MDHEN and CDR2 SYDVKM. V was shortened by 5 bases and J by 4 bases, with 14 bases between the two germline ends. The CDR3, as DNA: TGTGCCAGCAGTCCCCGGCGGCCAGCCACCGGGGAGCTGTTTTTT. This gives the protein CASSPRRPATGELFF.

This clonotype was found many times. The V call is TRBV7-9, the J call TRBJ2-7, with D possibly called TRBD1 or TRBD2 (5 bases each). Germline CDR1 and CDR2: SEHNR and FQNEAQ (reference sequence). The V end was cut by 0 bases, the J end by 6 bases, with 15 bases between. There are 15 residues in the CDR3. For the CDR3, the DNA is TGTGCCAGCAGCTTAGCGGGGACCGCGGCATCCGAGCAGTACTTC. Translated, it gives CASSLAGTAASEQYF. The complete variable domain, with remaining parts taken from reference TRBV7-9 and TRBJ2-7, reads DTGVSQNPRHKITKRGQNVTFRCDPISEHNRLYWYRQTLGQGPEFLTYFQNEAQLEKSRLLSDRFSAERPKGSFSTLEIQRTEQGDSAMYLCASSLAGTAASEQYFGPGTRLTVT.